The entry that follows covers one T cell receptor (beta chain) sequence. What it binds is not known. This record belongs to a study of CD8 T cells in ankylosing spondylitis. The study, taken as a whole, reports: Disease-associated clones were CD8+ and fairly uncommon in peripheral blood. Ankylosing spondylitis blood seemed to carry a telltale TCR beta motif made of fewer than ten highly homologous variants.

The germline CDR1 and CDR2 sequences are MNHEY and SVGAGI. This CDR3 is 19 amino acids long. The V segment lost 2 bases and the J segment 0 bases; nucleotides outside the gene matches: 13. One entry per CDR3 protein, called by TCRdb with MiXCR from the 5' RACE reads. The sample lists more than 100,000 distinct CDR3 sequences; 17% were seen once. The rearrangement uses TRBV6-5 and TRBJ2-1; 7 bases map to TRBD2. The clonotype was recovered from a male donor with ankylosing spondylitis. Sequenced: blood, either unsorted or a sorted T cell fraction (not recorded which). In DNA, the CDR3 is TGTGCCAGCAGTTACGGGCGGGACTACCGGGACCTCTCCTACAATGAGCAGTTCTTC. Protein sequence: CASSYGRDYRDLSYNEQFF.